A single sample is the source of the 2 T cell receptor beta chains below, sequenced in a study of T cells in women clearing cervical HPV infection. Only in-frame clones appear in the TCRdb table, and some are missing; sequencing was by immunoSEQ multiplex PCR. This listing includes some 40,000 clones. Material: blood buffy coat. These TCRs come from a woman aged 18-70 years with a cervical HPV16 infection that either progressed to CIN3+ or cleared (not recorded which).

Remarks on this clone: The read falls 3 residues short of the CDR3 end, and the missing part is taken from the germline J gene. The rearrangement joins TRBV5-4 to TRBJ2-3; a weak D match, TRBD1 (6 bases). V was clipped by 4 bases and J by 5 bases, with 11 bases between them. There are 13 residues in the CDR3. CDR1 and CDR2 from the germline V gene are SGHNT and YYREEE (reference sequence). CDR3 bases read: TGTGCCAGCAGCGTGGACAGTGGAGATACG. It translates to CASSVDSGDT. The whole CDR3 region reads CASSVDSGDTQYF. The full variable domain, its missing parts supplied by reference TRBV5-4 and TRBJ2-3, is ETGVTQSPTHLIKTRGQQVTLRCSSQSGHNTVSWYQQALGQGPQFIFQYYREEENGRGNFPPRFSGLQFPNYSSELNVNALELDDSALYLCASSVDSGDTQYFGPGTRLTVL.

Turning to this clone: The CDR3 end is not reached by the read, which stops 3 residues before it; the germline J gene fills it in. The chain recombines TRBV25-1 with TRBJ2-2; D not resolved. CDR1 and CDR2 (germline): MGHDK, SYGVNS. The CDR3 extends over 14 amino acids. With 3 bases removed from V and 4 bases from J, the gap between germline ends came to 9 bases. The CDR3 sequence is CASSDLATTGELFF. The sequenced CDR3 bases are TGTGCCAGCAGTGATCTGGCCACCACCGGGGAG. Supplemented by reference TRBV25-1 and TRBJ2-2, the full variable domain reads EADIYQTPRYLVIGTGKKITLECSQTMGHDKMYWYQQDPGMELHLIHYSYGVNSTEKGDLSSESTVSRIRTEHFPLTLESARPSHTSQYLCASSDLATTGELFFGEGSRLTVL.